This T cell receptor (beta chain) was sequenced during a study of OX40 agonist ivuxolimab in advanced cancers. In the study overall: Ivuxolimab was an agonistic, fully human IgG2 monoclonal antibody directed against OX40 (CD134), a costimulatory receptor. The dose-escalation cohort was 82.7% male with a mean age of approximately 60 years, ranging from roughly 20 to 80. Peripheral TCRbeta sequencing aimed to test whether ivuxolimab altered TCR sequence diversity and caused clonal T-cell expansion. Intravenous ivuxolimab was administered to patients every 2 weeks at six dose levels: 0.01, 0.1, 0.3, 1.5, 3 and 10 mg/kg. Of the roughly 50 dose-escalation patients, hepatocellular carcinoma was present in about 20, melanoma in some 15, renal cell carcinoma in 9 and head and neck cancer in 9. Patients were allowed to have had prior anti-PD-1, anti-PD-L1 or anti-CTLA-4 therapy, and 40% to 45% of the dose-escalation patients had previously received checkpoint inhibitors. Partial responses occurred in three dose-escalation patients, of whom one had hepatocellular carcinoma and two had cutaneous melanoma. The monotherapy dose-escalation portion (N ≈ 50 patients) of the phase I ivuxolimab trial is reported in the paper. Study-wide findings and limitations: Which antigens the clonally expanded peripheral T cells were specific for was not determined. At doses of 0.1 to 3.0 mg/kg, clonal expansion of both CD4+ and CD8+ blood T cells was observed from baseline to week 6. Low levels of normalized T-cell clonal expansion were also seen in some patients who did not respond. After ivuxolimab, more expanded clones were found on average in CD8+ T cells than in CD4+ T cells. In the 0.1-3.0 mg/kg groups, partial responders were among the patients with the lowest normalized peripheral clonal expansion, particularly in CD8+ T cells.

Deletion took 0 bases off V and 10 bases off J, with a span of 5 bases between the germline ends. Counted from cysteine to phenylalanine, this CDR3 has 11 amino acids. Of the read, only the CDR3 DNA is kept; its 33 bases are in frame from base 1. Patients with autoimmune disease history or receiving systemic immunosuppression were excluded from the trial. In every dose cohort, peripheral blood was drawn for TCR sequencing at baseline, cycle 4 day 1, and cycle 7 day 1. The samples were drawn from a first-in-human, open-label, multicenter phase I dose-escalation trial of ivuxolimab. Adults with locally advanced or metastatic head and neck squamous cell, hepatocellular, melanoma or renal cell carcinoma were enrolled in the trial. Before TCR sequencing, CD4+ T cells and CD8+ T cells from peripheral blood were sorted into separate populations. For sequencing of the TCRbeta CDR3 region, genomic DNA was extracted from the sorted cells. TCRbeta CDR3 regions were sequenced using the immunoSEQ Assay. Held by TCRdb, this immuneACCESS table contains in-frame sequences only and omits some clones. Under half of the omission traces to an unresolved V gene where checked; the cause of the rest is unknown. Recorded for this sample are 99,000 or so clones; 95% to 96% of them occurred a single time. About 2% of the sample is held by the ten biggest clonotypes.

Comment on this clone: The specificity of this receptor is unknown. Base qualities are not provided; no much larger clone lies one nucleotide away.

The sample in question was CD4+ or CD8+ T cells sorted from blood, obtained in a trial of the OX40 agonist ivuxolimab. This receptor was identified in an adult with an advanced solid tumor such as melanoma, head and neck, liver or kidney cancer. The chain is assembled from TRBV5-3 and TRBJ2-1; the D gene assignment is ambiguous. TRBV5-3 is noted as an ORF with a role that remains uncertain. The nucleotide sequence reads as follows: TGTGCCAGAAGCTTGGGCACCGAGCAGTTCTTC. Its protein reads: CARSLGTEQFF.